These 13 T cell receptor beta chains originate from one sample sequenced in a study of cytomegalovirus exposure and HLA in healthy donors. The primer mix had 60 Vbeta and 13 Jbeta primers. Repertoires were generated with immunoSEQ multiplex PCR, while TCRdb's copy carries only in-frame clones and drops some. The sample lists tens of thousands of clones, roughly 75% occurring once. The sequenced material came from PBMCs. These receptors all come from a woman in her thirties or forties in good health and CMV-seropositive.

The CDR3 sequence is CASRRQQDPIYEQYF. For the CDR3, the DNA is TGTGCCAGCCGTCGGCAACAGGACCCAATTTACGAGCAGTACTTC. This sequence joins TRBV6-5 and TRBJ2-7; D might be TRBD1 (5 bases). V was trimmed by 8 bases and J by 4 bases, leaving 21 bases between them. CDR1 MNHEY and CDR2 SVGAGI come from the germline V gene. The CDR3 sequence is 15 residues long.

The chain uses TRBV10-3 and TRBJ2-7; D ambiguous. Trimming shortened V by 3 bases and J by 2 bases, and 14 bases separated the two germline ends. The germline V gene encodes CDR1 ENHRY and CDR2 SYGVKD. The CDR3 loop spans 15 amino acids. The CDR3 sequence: CAISDKQVKTYEQYF. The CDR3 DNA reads TGTGCCATCAGTGATAAGCAGGTAAAGACCTACGAGCAGTACTTC.

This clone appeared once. This CDR3 is CASSLSAGQGTDTQYF. CDR3 in DNA: TGTGCCAGCAGTTTATCGGCGGGACAGGGAACAGATACGCAGTATTTT. V usage is TRBV27 and J usage is TRBJ2-3; TRBD1 aligns across 9 bases. The CDR3 extends over 16 amino acids. V shed 0 bases, J shed 3 bases, and the junction held 4 bases outside the gene matches. Germline CDR1 is MNHEY and CDR2 is SMNVEV (reference sequence).

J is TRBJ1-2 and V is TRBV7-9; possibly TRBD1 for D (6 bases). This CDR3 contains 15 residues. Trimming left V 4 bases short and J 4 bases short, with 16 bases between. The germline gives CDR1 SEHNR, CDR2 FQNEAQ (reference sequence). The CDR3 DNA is TGTGCCAGCAGCTCGTCCCAGGGGTTTGGCTATGGCTACACCTTC. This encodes CASSSSQGFGYGYTF.

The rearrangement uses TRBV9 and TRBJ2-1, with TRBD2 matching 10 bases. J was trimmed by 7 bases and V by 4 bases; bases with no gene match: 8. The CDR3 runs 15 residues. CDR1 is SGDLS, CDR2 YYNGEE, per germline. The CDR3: CASSFSGTSVNEQFF. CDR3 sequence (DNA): TGTGCCAGCAGCTTTTCCGGGACTAGCGTGAATGAGCAGTTCTTC.

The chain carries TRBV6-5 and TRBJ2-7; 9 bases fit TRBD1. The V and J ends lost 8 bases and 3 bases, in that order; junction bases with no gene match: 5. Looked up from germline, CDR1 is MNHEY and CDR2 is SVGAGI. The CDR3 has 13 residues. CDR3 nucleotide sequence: TGTGCCAGCTCCCGGACAGGGGACTACGAGCAGTACTTC. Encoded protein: CASSRTGDYEQYF.

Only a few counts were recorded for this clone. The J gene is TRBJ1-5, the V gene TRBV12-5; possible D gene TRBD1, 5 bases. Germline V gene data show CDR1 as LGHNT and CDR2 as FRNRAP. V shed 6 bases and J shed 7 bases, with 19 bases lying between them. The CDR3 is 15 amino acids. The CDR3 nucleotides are TGTGCTAGTGGCTCCCGGGGGGGTTTTGGACAGCCCCAGCATTTT. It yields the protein CASGSRGGFGQPQHF.

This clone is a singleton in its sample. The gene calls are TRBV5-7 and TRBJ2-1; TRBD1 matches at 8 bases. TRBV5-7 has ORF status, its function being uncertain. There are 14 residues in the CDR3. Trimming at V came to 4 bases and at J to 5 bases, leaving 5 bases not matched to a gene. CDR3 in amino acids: CASSPSGQDNEQFF. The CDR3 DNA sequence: TGTGCCAGCAGCCCTTCGGGACAGGACAATGAGCAGTTCTTC.

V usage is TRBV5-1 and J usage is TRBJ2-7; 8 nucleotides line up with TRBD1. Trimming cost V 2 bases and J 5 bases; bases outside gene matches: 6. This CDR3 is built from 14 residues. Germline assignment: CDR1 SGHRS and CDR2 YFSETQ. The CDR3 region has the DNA TGCGCCAGCAGCTTCAAGGACAGGGACGACGAGCAGTACTTC. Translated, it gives CASSFKDRDDEQYF.

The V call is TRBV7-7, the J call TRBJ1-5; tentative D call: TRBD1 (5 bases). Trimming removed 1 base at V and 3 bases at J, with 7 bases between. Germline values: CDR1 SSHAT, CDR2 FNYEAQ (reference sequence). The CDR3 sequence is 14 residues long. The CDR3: CASSLGQPNQPQHF. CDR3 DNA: TGTGCCAGCAGCTTAGGACAGCCCAATCAGCCCCAGCATTTT.

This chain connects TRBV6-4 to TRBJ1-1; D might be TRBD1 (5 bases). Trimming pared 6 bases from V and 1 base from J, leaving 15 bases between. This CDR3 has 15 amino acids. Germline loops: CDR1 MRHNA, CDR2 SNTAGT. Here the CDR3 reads CASSPEGRANTEAFF. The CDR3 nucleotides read TGTGCCAGCAGCCCGGAGGGGAGGGCGAACACTGAAGCTTTCTTT.

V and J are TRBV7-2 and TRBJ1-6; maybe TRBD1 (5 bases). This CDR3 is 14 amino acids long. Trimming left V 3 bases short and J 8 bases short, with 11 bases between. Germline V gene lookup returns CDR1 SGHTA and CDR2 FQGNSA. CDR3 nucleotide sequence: TGTGCCAGCAGCTTCGCAGGGTTTGATTCACCCCTCCACTTT. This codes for CASSFAGFDSPLHF.

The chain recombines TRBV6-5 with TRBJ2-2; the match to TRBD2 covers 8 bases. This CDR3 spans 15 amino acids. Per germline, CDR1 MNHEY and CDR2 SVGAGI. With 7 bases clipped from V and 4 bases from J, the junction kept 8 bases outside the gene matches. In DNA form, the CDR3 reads TGTGCCAGCAACCCAGCGGGGGCGTTCACCGGGGAGCTGTTTTTT. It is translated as CASNPAGAFTGELFF.